What follows are 6 T cell receptor beta chains derived from one specimen sequenced in a study of cytotoxic CD8 clonotypes in ibrutinib-treated CLL. TCRdb's copy holds only in-frame clones and misses some; the assay was immunoSEQ multiplex PCR. The sample yields about 80,000 clones, roughly three quarters seen once. The sample was PBMCs, taken after 12 months of ibrutinib treatment. Receptors originate from a human donor with chronic lymphocytic leukemia.

The V and J genes are TRBV28 and TRBJ1-2, with a tentative D call TRBD1 (6 bases). Trimming took 7 bases from V and 8 from J, leaving 17 bases between them. CDR1 is MDHEN and CDR2 is SYDVKM in the germline V gene. The CDR3 is 13 amino acids. CDR3 coding DNA: TGTGCCAGCACCCCGGGGGGGGCGGGGGGCTACACCTTC. Translating it yields CASTPGGAGGYTF.

Here the CDR3 DNA reads TGTGCCAGTAGTATTAACGAGGCCACTGAAGCTTTCTTT. Its translation: CASSINEATEAFF. The chain joins TRBV19 to TRBJ1-1, with no clear D. With 3 bases removed from V and 4 bases from J, the gap between germline ends came to 9 bases. CDR3 length: 13 residues. Germline CDR1 LNHDA, CDR2 SQIVND (reference sequence).

V and J are TRBV27 and TRBJ2-2; a weak D match, TRBD2 (5 bases). From germline, CDR1 is MNHEY and CDR2 SMNVEV (reference sequence). CDR3 length: 15 residues. V was pared by 0 bases and J by 2 bases, with 7 bases between. CDR3 sequence reads: CASSLSRTNTGELFF. The CDR3 DNA reads TGTGCCAGCAGTTTATCCCGGACTAACACCGGGGAGCTGTTTTTT.

This clone has only a few counts. The chain employs TRBV18 and TRBJ1-6; D call uncertain. Germline V CDR1 and CDR2: KGHSH, LQKENI. This CDR3 has 13 amino acids. V was shortened by 2 bases and J by 7 bases, with 6 bases between the two germline ends. Here the CDR3 reads CASSPGENSPLHF. The DNA for the CDR3 is TGTGCCAGCTCACCAGGGGAGAATTCACCCCTCCACTTT.

This clone was picked up a small number of times. V usage is TRBV25-1 and J usage is TRBJ1-4; perhaps TRBD1 as D (5 bases). Trimming removed 7 bases at V and 6 bases at J, with 12 bases between. The CDR3 contains 13 residues. Germline values: CDR1 MGHDK, CDR2 SYGVNS. The CDR3 reads CASKGRVDEKLFF. CDR3 DNA sequence: TGTGCCAGCAAGGGCAGGGTGGATGAAAAACTGTTTTTT.

The chain carries TRBV7-3 and TRBJ2-3, with 10 bases that match TRBD1. With 0 bases clipped from V and 1 base from J, the junction kept 1 base outside the gene matches. This CDR3 comprises 16 residues. Per germline, CDR1 SGHTA and CDR2 FQGTGA. CDR3 DNA sequence: TGTGCCAGCAGCTTAACGGGGACAGGGGGCACAGATACGCAGTATTTT. Translating it yields CASSLTGTGGTDTQYF.